What follows are 21 T cell receptor beta chains derived from one specimen sequenced in a study of blood T cell repertoires in COVID-19. This table comes from immunoSEQ multiplex PCR, and its TCRdb copy is limited to in-frame clones, with some not included. This table holds about 170,000 clones, under 80% found once. Sequencing used peripheral blood. The receptors come from a man aged 65 to 85 with acute or convalescent COVID-19.

The rearrangement links TRBV30 to TRBJ1-2; unclear D gene. Germline V lookup: CDR1 GTSNPN, CDR2 SVGIG (reference sequence). This CDR3 region has 14 residues. V shed 0 bases and J shed 5 bases, with 13 bases lying between them. The CDR3 region has the DNA TGTGCCTGGAGTGTACCCCCTGGAGGGTATGGCTACACCTTC. Amino acid sequence: CAWSVPPGGYGYTF.

J is TRBJ1-5 and V is TRBV28; 8 bases are shared with TRBD1. Germline lookup yields CDR1 MDHEN and CDR2 SYDVKM. CDR3 length equals 15 residues. The J segment lost 1 base and the V segment lost 5 bases, leaving 4 bases of the junction unmatched. Written as DNA, the CDR3 is TGTGCCAGCAGTCCAGGGGGCAGAAGCAATCAGCCCCAGCATTTT. This encodes CASSPGGRSNQPQHF.

The chain employs TRBV11-2 and TRBJ1-2; the match to TRBD1 covers 9 bases. Germline V gives CDR1 SGHAT, CDR2 FQNNGV. The V gene end was trimmed by 3 bases and the J gene end by 7 bases; junction bases not matched to a gene: 3. The CDR3 contains 13 residues. CDR3 residues: CASSFDRGSGYTF. CDR3 bases: TGTGCCAGCAGCTTCGACAGGGGGTCTGGCTACACCTTC.

The chain combines TRBV28 with TRBJ2-3; 8 bases fit TRBD2. Germline CDR1 MDHEN, CDR2 SYDVKM. This CDR3 region has 14 residues. V shed 6 bases, J shed 0 bases, and the junction held 2 bases outside the gene matches. As DNA, the CDR3 is TGTGCCAGCAGCCGGGGGGGGAGCACAGATACGCAGTATTTT. This translates into CASSRGGSTDTQYF.

CDR3 region: CASRPSLELGGYTF. In nucleotides, the CDR3 is TGCGCCAGCAGGCCGAGCCTTGAACTAGGAGGCTACACCTTC. The V gene is TRBV10-2, the J gene TRBJ1-2; unclear D gene. Between the trimmed V and J ends, which lost 6 bases and 8 bases, there was a span of 19 bases. Germline CDR1 is WSHSY and CDR2 is SAAADI. The CDR3 is made up of 14 amino acids.

This clone was recorded a few times. The chain is built from TRBV28 and TRBJ2-1, with TRBD2 as a possible D gene (6 bases). The CDR3 loop spans 17 amino acids. Trimming cost V 4 bases and J 0 bases, with 16 bases left between them. Germline CDR1 is MDHEN and CDR2 is SYDVKM. CDR3 DNA sequence: TGTGCCAGCAGTTCCCCCCTCCGGGAGCCCTCCTACAATGAGCAGTTCTTC. Its protein product is CASSSPLREPSYNEQFF.

The gene calls are TRBV5-1 and TRBJ1-2; 9 bases match TRBD1. The CDR3 is 14 amino acids. Per germline, CDR1 SGHRS and CDR2 YFSETQ. J lost 7 bases, V lost 4 bases, and 8 bases had no gene match. The DNA for the CDR3 is TGCGCCAGCAGCGCATCACAGGGGGCGGTTGGCTACACCTTC. Its protein product is CASSASQGAVGYTF.

The chain is built from TRBV7-9 and TRBJ1-3; D ambiguous. The V end lost 5 bases, the J end lost 0 bases, and 11 bases lay between the germline ends. Per the germline V gene, CDR1 is SEHNR and CDR2 is FQNEAQ (reference sequence). The CDR3 spans 15 residues. This CDR3 is CASSPTHPSGNTIYF. CDR3 DNA: TGTGCCAGCAGCCCTACCCACCCCTCTGGAAACACCATATATTTT.

The V gene is TRBV9, the J gene TRBJ1-3; tentatively, D is TRBD1 (5 bases). The CDR3 loop spans 17 amino acids. V was clipped by 2 bases and J by 0 bases, with 15 bases between them. In germline, CDR1 is SGDLS, CDR2 YYNGEE. CDR3 coding DNA: TGTGCCAGCAGCGTGGAGATTTGGGGGGACTCTGGAAACACCATATATTTT. Translating gives CASSVEIWGDSGNTIYF.

CDR3: CASSSAAGNTGELFF. DNA for the CDR3: TGTGCCAGCAGTTCCGCAGCAGGGAACACCGGGGAGCTGTTTTTT. The genes are TRBV11-2 and TRBJ2-2; D gene unclear. The CDR3 runs to 15 residues. From germline, CDR1 is SGHAT and CDR2 FQNNGV. V was shortened by 6 bases and J by 1 base, with 12 bases between the two germline ends.

This chain joins TRBV10-2 and TRBJ2-1, with 8 bases fitting TRBD2. The CDR3 is 15 residues long. Germline V gene lookup returns CDR1 WSHSY and CDR2 SAAADI. Germline trimming cut 1 base from V and 7 bases from J; bases unmatched to any gene: 6. This chain's CDR3 is CASSELLAGTNEQFF. Here the CDR3 DNA reads TGCGCCAGCAGTGAGTTATTAGCGGGGACGAATGAGCAGTTCTTC.

The chain uses TRBV15 and TRBJ1-1; D gene ambiguous. From germline, CDR1 is LNHNV and CDR2 YYDKDF (reference sequence). With 0 bases removed from V and 0 bases from J, the gap between germline ends came to 8 bases. This CDR3 spans 15 amino acids. Here the CDR3 reads CATSREIGVNTEAFF. The CDR3 nucleotides read TGTGCCACCAGCAGAGAGATCGGGGTGAACACTGAAGCTTTCTTT.

V and J are TRBV24-1 and TRBJ2-1; 15 positions agree with TRBD2. CDR3 size: 16 residues. V shed 4 bases, J shed 6 bases, and the junction held 3 bases outside the gene matches. CDR1 is KGHDR, CDR2 SFDVKD, per germline. Here the CDR3 DNA reads TGTGCCACCAGTGAACCGGGACTAGCGGGAGGCAATGAGCAGTTCTTC. Translation gives CATSEPGLAGGNEQFF.

This clone came up once. The chain uses TRBV19 and TRBJ1-1; D remains unclear. V gave up 1 base and J gave up 0 bases, with 12 bases separating them. CDR1 and CDR2 (germline): LNHDA, SQIVND (reference sequence). The CDR3 has 16 amino acids. The CDR3 is CASSIALGRVNTEAFF. For the CDR3, the DNA is TGTGCCAGTAGTATAGCCCTAGGCAGAGTGAACACTGAAGCTTTCTTT.

This clone was recorded at least ten times. The genes are TRBV7-2 and TRBJ2-3, with a weak D call TRBD2 (6 bases). Trimming took off 2 bases at V and 2 bases at J, with 14 bases between the two ends. There are 16 residues in the CDR3. Per germline, CDR1 SGHTA and CDR2 FQGNSA. CDR3 nucleotides: TGTGCCAGCAGCTTACAACCGGGACTTAACACAGATACGCAGTATTTT. Amino acids: CASSLQPGLNTDTQYF.

This sequence joins TRBV3-1 (or the pseudogene TRBV3-2) and TRBJ1-1, with TRBD1 matching 7 bases. CDR1 and CDR2 (germline): LGHDT, YNNKEL (reference sequence). V shed 3 bases, J shed 3 bases, and the junction held 4 bases outside the gene matches. The CDR3 contains 14 residues. DNA for the CDR3: TGTGCCAGCAGCCAGGCCCAGGGGGACACTGAAGCTTTCTTT. Its protein product is CASSQAQGDTEAFF.

This rearrangement joins TRBV2 to TRBJ2-5, with D possibly being TRBD2 (5 bases). The V gene's germline CDR1 is SNHLY and CDR2 FYNNEI. V dropped 7 bases and J dropped 4 bases, with 13 bases sitting between them. The CDR3 has 13 residues. The CDR3 here is CASTGSTRETQYF. The CDR3 coding sequence is TGTGCCAGCACGGGAAGTACCAGAGAGACCCAGTACTTC.

The J gene is TRBJ1-1, the V gene TRBV12-5; D uncertain. The CDR3 length is 13 residues. V was clipped by 4 bases and J by 0 bases, with 6 bases between them. Germline V lookup: CDR1 LGHNT, CDR2 FRNRAP. The CDR3 coding sequence is TGTGCTAGTGGTTCCCCCATGAACACTGAAGCTTTCTTT. The encoded protein is CASGSPMNTEAFF.

V gene TRBV7-2 combines with J gene TRBJ2-7; perhaps TRBD2 as D (6 bases). V was shortened by 3 bases and J by 7 bases, with 13 bases between the two germline ends. The CDR3 has 13 residues. Germline lookup yields CDR1 SGHTA and CDR2 FQGNSA. The chain's CDR3 is CASSFLGGGEQYF. CDR3 nucleotides: TGTGCCAGCAGCTTTCTCGGGGGAGGTGAGCAGTACTTC.

This chain joins TRBV19 and TRBJ2-2; D is possibly TRBD2 (6 bases). The CDR3 contains 14 residues. Germline CDR1 is LNHDA and CDR2 is SQIVND (reference sequence). Between the trimmed V and J ends, which lost 3 bases and 6 bases, there was a span of 11 bases. CDR3 DNA sequence: TGTGCCAGTAGTATGGCTAGCGTCGCCGGGGAGCTGTTTTTT. This sequence encodes CASSMASVAGELFF.

The gene calls are TRBV11-3 and TRBJ2-7; D is uncertain. Germline CDR1 is SGHNT and CDR2 is YENEEA. CDR3 length: 12 amino acids. Trimming removed 4 bases from V and 4 bases from J, with 8 bases in between. The CDR3 nucleotides read TGTGCCAGCAGCTCCAGCGTGTACGAGCAGTACTTC. Protein sequence: CASSSSVYEQYF. The entire variable domain, with the rest obtained from reference TRBV11-3 and TRBJ2-7, is as follows: EAGVVQSPRYKIIEKKQPVAFWCNPISGHNTLYWYLQNLGQGPELLIRYENEEAVDDSQLPKDRFSAERLKGVDSTLKIQPAELGDSAVYLCASSSSVYEQYFGPGTRLTVT.